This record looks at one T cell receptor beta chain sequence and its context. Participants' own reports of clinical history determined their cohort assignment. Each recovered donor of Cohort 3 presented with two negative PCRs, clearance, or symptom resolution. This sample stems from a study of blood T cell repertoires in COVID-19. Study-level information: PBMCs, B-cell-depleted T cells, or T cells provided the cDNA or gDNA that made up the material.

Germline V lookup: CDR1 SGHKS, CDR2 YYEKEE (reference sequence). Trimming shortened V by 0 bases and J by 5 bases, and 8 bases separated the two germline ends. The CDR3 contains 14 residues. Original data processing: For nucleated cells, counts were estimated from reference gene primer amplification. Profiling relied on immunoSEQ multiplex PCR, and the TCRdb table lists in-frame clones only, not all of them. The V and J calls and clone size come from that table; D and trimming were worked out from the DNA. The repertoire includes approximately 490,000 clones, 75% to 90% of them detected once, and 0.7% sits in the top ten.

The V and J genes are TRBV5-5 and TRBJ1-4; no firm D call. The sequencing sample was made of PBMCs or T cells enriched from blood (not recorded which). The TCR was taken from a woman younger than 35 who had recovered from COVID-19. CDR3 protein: CASSLDSVNEKLFF. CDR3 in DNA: TGTGCCAGCAGCTTGGACAGTGTGAATGAAAAACTGTTTTTT.